This TCR beta chain was profiled in a study of blood T cell repertoires in COVID-19. Study as a whole: The study drew acute and convalescent COVID-19 samples from the United States, Italy and Spain. Sample material is recorded as cDNA or gDNA derived from T cells, B-cell-depleted T cells, or PBMCs.

Methods used by the authors: By means of reference gene primer amplification, nucleated cell counts were estimated. The repertoire was sequenced with immunoSEQ multiplex PCR; TCRdb's copy has only in-frame clones and lacks some. Clone size and V and J calls were adopted from that table, with D and trimming inferred from the DNA. The top ten clones hold 7.5% to 10% of a sample with 60,000 to 80,000 clones, approximately 88% of them seen once. Trimming took 5 bases from V and 5 from J; bases not matched to a gene: 7. The CDR3 is 14 residues long. Germline CDR1 is MDHEN and CDR2 is SYDVKM. The V and J genes are TRBV28 and TRBJ2-5; 8 bases are a match to TRBD2. The sequenced sample was peripheral blood. This sequence was found in a man aged 50-59 years with active COVID-19. This CDR3 reads CASSPLGRGETQYF. As DNA, the CDR3 is TGTGCCAGCAGTCCCCTCGGGAGGGGTGAGACCCAGTACTTC.